This T cell receptor (beta chain) came from a study of PD-1 blockade in classical Hodgkin lymphoma. Study-level background: Nivolumab dosing for patients was 3 mg/kg, administered intravenously every 2 weeks. Regarding the study as a whole: The CD4+ diversity rise by C4D1 was clearest in complete responders. Similar baseline diversity was found in complete responders and newly diagnosed patients. Patients were excluded if nivolumab began under 1 year after ASCT (the autologous transplant).

For this clone: Its antigen is currently unknown.

Assay: immunoSEQ multiplex PCR; the TCRdb copy retains only in-frame clones and omits some. This table has some 90,000 clones, about 90% appearing once. All trial patients relapsed after autologous stem cell transplantation. From germline, CDR1 is MGHRA and CDR2 YSYEKL. Trimming shortened V by 0 bases and J by 3 bases, and 18 bases separated the two germline ends. The CDR3 runs 18 residues. The TCR was taken from a human donor with classical Hodgkin lymphoma. Material: peripheral blood mononuclear cells (PBMCs), obtained before the second cycle of nivolumab. The chain employs TRBV4-1 and TRBJ1-3; D is unresolved. DNA for the CDR3: TGCGCCAGCAGCCAAGACCGGACCGGGAGTCTCCTTGGAAACACCATATATTTT. As protein: CASSQDRTGSLLGNTIYF.